The rows below give T cell receptor beta chains drawn from one sample of a study of Ad26.COV2.S vaccination and SARS-CoV-2 variants. Sequencing used immunoSEQ multiplex PCR; TCRdb keeps in-frame clones, though not all of them. The table includes 300,000 to 350,000 clones, just under 85% detected once. This sample comprised peripheral blood, obtained in a trial of Ad26.COV2.S vaccine versus placebo. These receptors all come from a person between 18 and 65 years old who received the Ad26.COV2.S COVID-19 vaccine or a placebo. Both conserved end residues are trimmed from each CDR3. The order of the fields is J gene, clone size, V gene, CDR3 protein. Size tells how often a clone was seen (once, few, many) or the class of an expanded clone, and some rows leave it out.

>TRBJ2-5|.|TRBV4-2
ASSQELAGGPTKETQY
>TRBJ2-5|.|TRBV7-7
ASSRNIGETQY
>TRBJ1-5|few|TRBV24-1
ATSKGGQGQGPQH
>TRBJ1-5|.|TRBV5-1
ASSQGPYQPQH
>TRBJ1-5|.|TRBV5-5
ASSLGAGGSNQPQH
>TRBJ2-2|.|TRBV6-1
ASSEVWVGELF
>TRBJ1-1|.|TRBV7-2
ASSLVFSDTEAF
>TRBJ2-7|.|TRBV27
ASSIGSPYEQY
>TRBJ2-1|.|TRBV5-1
ASSLSPGGTYNEQF
>TRBJ2-1|.|TRBV4-1
ASSRAGAPPYNEQF
>TRBJ2-7|.|TRBV5-5
ASSLGQGAVGYEQY